Given below is one T cell receptor (beta chain) in context. No antigen is known for it. An equimolar mix of two oligonucleotides served as the beta constant-region primer for TRBC1 and TRBC2. Four rounds of PCR amplified the ligated cDNA using nested alpha and beta constant-region primers plus SP2. TCRdb re-analysed the UMI-ligation and nested PCR reads in MiXCR, keeping a single row per CDR3 protein. The repertoire holds roughly 80,000 distinct CDR3 sequences, with about 9.9% as singletons. This entry is derived from a study of naive and memory T cell subsets. From the second PCR step, alpha and beta chains were amplified apart. Notes on the study in general: Over 95% of naive TCR sequences appeared only once, unlike memory subsets. Clonotypes are single alpha or beta chains, not paired receptors. The power law exponent of TCR abundance differed between naive and memory cells.

This clonotype was sampled from a human donor in good health. What was sequenced was naive CD8+ T cells from blood.

In nucleotides, the CDR3 is TGTGCCAGTAGTATGGCGCTTACCTACGAGCAGTACTTC. It is translated as CASSMALTYEQYF. The chain carries TRBV19 and TRBJ2-7, with unresolved D. The CDR3 contains 13 residues. Between the trimmed V and J ends, which lost 3 bases and 2 bases, there was a span of 8 bases. CDR1 and CDR2 from the germline V gene are LNHDA and SQIVND (reference sequence).